The 3 T cell receptor beta chains in this list originate from one sample, sequenced in a study of blood T cell repertoires in COVID-19. Libraries were prepared by immunoSEQ multiplex PCR; TCRdb keeps only in-frame clonotypes and omits some of them. The sample has roughly 290,000 clones; approximately 86% are singletons. The sample taken for sequencing was peripheral blood. The receptors come from a human donor with COVID-19, enrolled during active disease. The donor label of this sample is uncertain.

This clone was observed a handful of times. The chain has TRBV29-1 and TRBJ1-1; D perhaps matches TRBD1 (5 bases). There are 12 residues in the CDR3. From germline, CDR1 is SQVTM and CDR2 ANQGSEA. V lost 6 bases, J lost 0 bases, and 8 bases lay in between. The CDR3 loop reads CSVGLMNTEAFF. The CDR3 DNA reads TGCAGCGTGGGACTGATGAACACTGAAGCTTTCTTT.

The chain recombines TRBV12-5 with TRBJ1-2, with a weak D call TRBD1 (6 bases). The CDR3 consists of 12 residues. Trimming cost V 5 bases and J 9 bases, with 13 bases left between them. Germline V gene lookup returns CDR1 LGHNT and CDR2 FRNRAP. CDR3 nucleotide sequence: TGTGCTAGTGGTCCCAACAGGGACAGCTACACCTTC. This translates into CASGPNRDSYTF.

Of note for this clone: Other DNA sequences within the sample encode an identical CDR3. This sequence joins TRBV28 and TRBJ2-3; D not certain. Trimming stripped 2 bases from V and 2 bases from J, with 8 bases between. This CDR3 has 14 residues. The germline gives CDR1 MDHEN, CDR2 SYDVKM. The CDR3 DNA reads TGTGCCAGCAGTTTAAAAATCCACACAGATACGCAGTATTTT. Amino acid sequence: CASSLKIHTDTQYF.